A selection of T cell receptor beta chains follows, all from one sample in a study of T cells in Graves' hyperthyroidism and ophthalmopathy. Each CDR3 protein is one row after TCRdb ran MiXCR on the multiplex PCR reads. The sample has about 600,000 distinct CDR3 sequences, around 15% seen once. The specimen sequenced was blood. Receptor source: a woman in her forties or fifties with Graves' ophthalmopathy. Each CDR3 is given with its conserved first and last residue. A D gene is named only where the DNA matches it firmly. Clone size, where shown, is once, few, many, or a class for clones that have expanded.

>.|.|TRBJ1-2|TRBV6-2/TRBV6-3
CASSYQGRNYGYTF
TGTGCCAGCAGTTATCAGGGCCGGAACTATGGCTACACCTTC
>many|.|TRBJ2-7|TRBV10-3
CAISESRDYEQYF
TGTGCCATCAGTGAGTCTCGAGACTACGAGCAGTACTTC
>many|.|TRBJ2-3|TRBV6-1
CASSQQGHDTQYF
TGTGCCAGCAGTCAGCAGGGACATGATACGCAGTATTTT
>many|TRBD2|TRBJ2-1|TRBV9
CASSVAQGLVDDNEQFF
TGTGCCAGCAGCGTAGCACAGGGACTAGTAGACGACAATGAGCAGTTCTTC
>few|.|TRBJ1-4|TRBV6-1
CASSETTGRINEKLFF
TGTGCCAGCAGTGAAACAACGGGACGGATTAATGAAAAACTGTTTTTT
>many|.|TRBJ2-1|TRBV7-2
CASGLQFSGDEQFF
TGTGCCAGCGGTCTGCAGTTTTCGGGCGATGAGCAGTTCTTC
>.|.|TRBJ2-5|TRBV6-2/TRBV6-3
CASSRLALGETQYF
TGTGCCAGCAGTAGGCTAGCCCTGGGAGAGACCCAGTACTTC
>many|TRBD2|TRBJ2-7|TRBV20-1
CSARRTSVPYEQYF
TGCAGTGCTAGGAGGACTAGCGTCCCATACGAGCAGTACTTC
>many|TRBD1|TRBJ2-6|TRBV7-9
CASSLRGTGGSGANVLTF
TGTGCCAGCAGCTTGCGTGGGACAGGGGGGAGTGGGGCCAACGTCCTGACTTTC
>many|.|TRBJ1-5|TRBV7-2
CASSLERGVNQPQHF
TGTGCCAGCAGCTTAGAACGGGGGGTCAATCAGCCCCAGCATTTT
>.|.|TRBJ1-5|TRBV6-5
CASSYSRGGGGNQPQHF
TGTGCCAGCAGTTACTCCCGGGGTGGGGGCGGCAATCAGCCCCAGCATTTT
>.|TRBD1|TRBJ2-2|TRBV19
CASRDRGRSNTGELFF
TGTGCCAGTAGGGACAGGGGGCGTTCGAACACCGGGGAGCTGTTTTTT
>.|.|TRBJ2-1|TRBV7-3
CASSLSTRNNEQFF
TGTGCCAGCAGCCTTTCGACTAGGAACAATGAGCAGTTCTTC
>.|.|TRBJ1-2|TRBV9
CASSADRYGYTF
TGTGCCAGCAGCGCGGACCGGTACGGCTACACCTTC
>.|.|TRBJ2-7|TRBV28
CASAALGAKQYF
TGTGCCAGCGCCGCCTTGGGGGCCAAGCAGTACTTC
>many|.|TRBJ2-6|TRBV11-2
CASPRSSGANVLTF
TGTGCCTCCCCAAGAAGCTCTGGGGCCAACGTCCTGACTTTC
>many|.|TRBJ2-1|TRBV5-1
CASSFRDTYNEQFF
TGCGCCAGCAGCTTCCGGGACACTTACAATGAGCAGTTCTTC
>many|.|TRBJ1-1|TRBV27
CASSLVPRGNTEAFF
TGTGCCAGCAGTTTAGTACCCAGGGGGAACACTGAAGCTTTCTTT
>.|.|TRBJ2-3|TRBV5-1
CASSLNAGMGSDTQYF
TGCGCCAGCAGCTTGAATGCAGGGATGGGTTCAGATACGCAGTATTTT
>once|.|TRBJ2-2|TRBV4-1
CASSPPPGQARTGELFF
TGTGCCAGCAGCCCCCCCCCGGGGCAGGCGCGCACCGGGGAGCTGTTTTTT
>few|.|TRBJ2-5|TRBV6-2/TRBV6-3
CATRGPQETQYF
TGTGCCACCCGGGGACCACAAGAGACCCAGTACTTC
>few|.|TRBJ2-7|TRBV29-1
CSTQDSEQYF
TGCAGCACCCAGGACAGTGAGCAGTACTTC
>.|.|TRBJ2-3|TRBV10-3
CAISGATPSAGTDTQYF
TGTGCCATCAGTGGGGCAACTCCATCTGCTGGCACAGATACGCAGTATTTT
>many|.|TRBJ2-5|TRBV28
CASSFPPGTKYF
TGTGCCAGCAGTTTTCCCCCCGGGACCAAGTACTTC
>.|TRBD2|TRBJ2-1|TRBV24-1
CATSDRSSGRNTYNEQFF
TGTGCCACCAGTGATCGATCTAGCGGGAGGAACACATACAATGAGCAGTTCTTC
>many|.|TRBJ1-1|TRBV7-9
CASSLYPGANTEAFF
TGTGCCAGCAGCTTATATCCGGGGGCCAACACTGAAGCTTTCTTT
>.|TRBD1|TRBJ1-5|TRBV7-9
CASGQGVGNQPQHF
TGTGCCAGCGGACAGGGAGTAGGCAATCAGCCCCAGCATTTT
>many|TRBD2|TRBJ2-7|TRBV7-2
CASSRRGAGGYEQYF
TGTGCCAGCAGCCGTCGGGGAGCGGGAGGATACGAGCAGTACTTC
>many|TRBD2|TRBJ2-1|TRBV20-1
CSAKSGIVYNEQFF
TGCAGTGCTAAAAGCGGGATAGTCTACAATGAGCAGTTCTTC
>many|.|TRBJ2-3|TRBV14
CASSQLGNTDTQYF
TGTGCCAGCAGCCAATTGGGTAACACAGATACGCAGTATTTT
>few|.|TRBJ2-3|TRBV27
CAAWERGGTDTQYF
TGTGCCGCGTGGGAACGGGGAGGCACAGATACGCAGTATTTT
>many|TRBD2|TRBJ2-1|TRBV4-2
CASRPDLGTSGTNEQFF
TGTGCCAGCAGACCCGACCTAGGGACTAGCGGGACAAATGAGCAGTTCTTC
>many|.|TRBJ2-7|TRBV28
CASSLATDLGYEQYF
TGTGCCAGCAGCTTAGCGACAGACCTCGGCTACGAGCAGTACTTC
>many|TRBD1|TRBJ2-1|TRBV6-1
CASRADRESYNEQFF
TGTGCCAGCAGAGCCGACAGGGAGTCCTACAATGAGCAGTTCTTC
>.|.|TRBJ2-7|TRBV7-3
CASSLSPGRSYEQYF
TGTGCCAGCAGCCTGAGTCCGGGACGGTCGTACGAGCAGTACTTC
>many|TRBD2|TRBJ2-1|TRBV5-5
CASSLLPSGSDEQFF
TGTGCCAGCAGCTTGTTGCCTAGCGGGAGTGATGAGCAGTTCTTC
>many|.|TRBJ2-1|TRBV7-2
CASSLAPLASSESRMNEQFF
TGTGCCAGCAGCTTAGCCCCCCTAGCGTCTTCGGAAAGTCGCATGAATGAGCAGTTCTTC
>many|.|TRBJ2-2|TRBV6-1
CATLQGGTGELFF
TGTGCCACCCTGCAGGGAGGCACCGGGGAGCTGTTTTTT